These T cell receptor beta chains were read from a single sample in a study of tumor and adjacent non-tumor tissue in lung cancer. TCRdb reprocessed the multiplex PCR reads via MiXCR and lists one record per CDR3 protein. Here the sample spans 77,000 or so distinct CDR3 sequences, over 65% being singletons. What was sequenced was distant non-tumor lung tissue. Receptor source: a man between 65 and 85 years old with non-small cell lung cancer. Both conserved end residues are part of each CDR3. A D gene is named only where the DNA matches it firmly. Not all rows give a size; the values are once, few, many and, for expanded clones, a class.

clone size: few
V gene: TRBV6-2/TRBV6-3
D gene: TRBD2
J gene: TRBJ2-1
CDR3 DNA: TGTGCCAGTTGTTATGGGACTAGCGGGAGTGGACGTGGGTACAATGAGCAGTTCTTC
CDR3 protein: CASCYGTSGSGRGYNEQFF

clone size: -
V gene: TRBV7-7
D gene: TRBD2
J gene: TRBJ2-5
CDR3 DNA: TGTGCTAGCACCAATGGTCGCGGGAGGGCGCAGGAGACCCAGTACTTC
CDR3 protein: CASTNGRGRAQETQYF

clone size: -
V gene: TRBV11-2
D gene: -
J gene: TRBJ1-1
CDR3 DNA: TGTGCCAGCAGCTTAGCGGAGATGGGGCTGAACAATGAAGCTTTCTTT
CDR3 protein: CASSLAEMGLNNEAFF

clone size: -
V gene: TRBV6-5
D gene: -
J gene: TRBJ1-2
CDR3 DNA: TGTGCCAACAGTGCTACAGGGATGGGAGCTTATGGATACACGTTC
CDR3 protein: CANSATGMGAYGYTF

clone size: once
V gene: TRBV5-4
D gene: TRBD1
J gene: TRBJ2-1
CDR3 DNA: TGTGTCAGCAACTTGCAGGGGGAGGAGCAGTTCTTC
CDR3 protein: CVSNLQGEEQFF

clone size: -
V gene: TRBV29-1
D gene: -
J gene: TRBJ2-7
CDR3 DNA: TGTATCGTTGAAAGGGCAGTACCGACCTACGAGCAGTGCTTC
CDR3 protein: CIVERAVPTYEQCF

clone size: -
V gene: TRBV6-5
D gene: -
J gene: TRBJ1-1
CDR3 DNA: TGTGCAAACAAAGGACACTTGAACACTGAAGCTTTATTT
CDR3 protein: CANKGHLNTEALF

clone size: -
V gene: TRBV4-1
D gene: TRBD1
J gene: TRBJ1-2
CDR3 DNA: TGCACCAGCAGCCAAACAGGGGTACATGGCTACACCTTC
CDR3 protein: CTSSQTGVHGYTF

clone size: -
V gene: TRBV20-1
D gene: -
J gene: TRBJ2-4
CDR3 DNA: TGCAGTGCTAGCGTAAATAACATTCAGTACTTC
CDR3 protein: CSASVNNIQYF

clone size: -
V gene: TRBV11-2
D gene: -
J gene: TRBJ2-1
CDR3 DNA: TGTGCCAACAGCCCCCAAGGGCAGTACAATGAGCAGTTATTC
CDR3 protein: CANSPQGQYNEQLF

clone size: -
V gene: TRBV6-5
D gene: -
J gene: TRBJ1-1
CDR3 DNA: TGTGCCTGCAAGGCAGGGGTTAAGACTGAATCTTTCTTT
CDR3 protein: CACKAGVKTESFF

clone size: -
V gene: TRBV29-1
D gene: -
J gene: TRBJ2-7
CDR3 DNA: TGCAGTGCTGATGACGGTTCCTTCGAGCAGTACTTC
CDR3 protein: CSADDGSFEQYF

clone size: -
V gene: TRBV6-2/TRBV6-3
D gene: -
J gene: TRBJ1-6
CDR3 DNA: TGTGCCAGCAGCCCGGCGGGTAAAGAGGATTCGCCCCTCCACTTT
CDR3 protein: CASSPAGKEDSPLHF

clone size: many
V gene: TRBV6-1
D gene: -
J gene: TRBJ2-2
CDR3 DNA: TGTGCCAGCAGTCCACTCGCGGACGTGGCCGGGGAGCTGTTTTTT
CDR3 protein: CASSPLADVAGELFF

clone size: many
V gene: TRBV12-3/TRBV12-4
D gene: -
J gene: TRBJ1-1
CDR3 DNA: TGTGCCAGCAGCCGGGGACCCAACACTGAAGCTTTCTTT
CDR3 protein: CASSRGPNTEAFF

clone size: -
V gene: TRBV6-6
D gene: TRBD1
J gene: TRBJ2-7
CDR3 DNA: TGTGCCAGCAGTTTGAGGCTTAGGGACAGGGTCTTCTACGAGCAGTACTTC
CDR3 protein: CASSLRLRDRVFYEQYF

clone size: -
V gene: TRBV6-5
D gene: TRBD1
J gene: TRBJ2-5
CDR3 DNA: TGTGTCAGCAGGTCCGCCGGGACAGGGTTCCCACAAGAGACCCAGTACTTC
CDR3 protein: CVSRSAGTGFPQETQYF

clone size: medium-sized
V gene: TRBV29-1
D gene: TRBD2
J gene: TRBJ2-3
CDR3 DNA: TGCAGCGTTGAGGGTTCATCCGGGGGGGATACGCAGTATTTT
CDR3 protein: CSVEGSSGGDTQYF

clone size: -
V gene: TRBV6-1
D gene: TRBD1
J gene: TRBJ2-4
CDR3 DNA: TGTGCCAGCACGGGACAGTCCTTAAACGTTCAGTATTTC
CDR3 protein: CASTGQSLNVQYF

clone size: -
V gene: TRBV4-3
D gene: -
J gene: TRBJ1-2
CDR3 DNA: TGCGCCAGCAGTCAAGATGTGGGCGGAGATGGCTATAGCTTC
CDR3 protein: CASSQDVGGDGYSF

clone size: -
V gene: TRBV12-3/TRBV12-4
D gene: TRBD1
J gene: TRBJ1-5
CDR3 DNA: TGTGCCAGCAGTTCAGGGACAGGGGGCATTCAGCCACAGCATTTT
CDR3 protein: CASSSGTGGIQPQHF

clone size: -
V gene: TRBV11-2
D gene: -
J gene: TRBJ2-5
CDR3 DNA: TGTGTCAGCAGGCCGGAGACAGTTGGGCAAGAGACCCAGTATTTC
CDR3 protein: CVSRPETVGQETQYF

clone size: many
V gene: TRBV6-2/TRBV6-3
D gene: -
J gene: TRBJ2-1
CDR3 DNA: TGTGCCAGCAGTTGGATTAAGGGGGGTTTAAGCAATGAGCAGTTCTTC
CDR3 protein: CASSWIKGGLSNEQFF

clone size: -
V gene: TRBV11-2
D gene: TRBD2
J gene: TRBJ2-1
CDR3 DNA: TGTGCCAGCAGCTTAGCGGGGGGGGCCAGTGAACTGTTCTTC
CDR3 protein: CASSLAGGASELFF

clone size: -
V gene: TRBV12-3/TRBV12-4
D gene: TRBD1
J gene: TRBJ2-7
CDR3 DNA: TGTACCAGCAGTTTGGCGTCGTGGACAGGGAGCATCGAGCAGTACTTC
CDR3 protein: CTSSLASWTGSIEQYF

clone size: few
V gene: TRBV18
D gene: TRBD1
J gene: TRBJ1-4
CDR3 DNA: TGTGCCAGCTCACGATTTCCGGACAGGCCTGAAAAACTGTTTTTT
CDR3 protein: CASSRFPDRPEKLFF

clone size: -
V gene: TRBV4-1
D gene: TRBD2
J gene: TRBJ2-7
CDR3 DNA: TGCGCCAGCAGCCCGACACCAGCGGGAGAGGGGGACAAGCAGTACTTC
CDR3 protein: CASSPTPAGEGDKQYF

clone size: -
V gene: TRBV6-5
D gene: -
J gene: TRBJ2-7
CDR3 DNA: TGTGCCAGCAGAAATTTCGGGACACCTTTTTACGAGCAGTACTTC
CDR3 protein: CASRNFGTPFYEQYF

clone size: -
V gene: TRBV13
D gene: TRBD1
J gene: TRBJ2-7
CDR3 DNA: TGTGCCAGCAGCCCCCACTCGGGACAGGGGTACCACGAGCAGTACTTC
CDR3 protein: CASSPHSGQGYHEQYF